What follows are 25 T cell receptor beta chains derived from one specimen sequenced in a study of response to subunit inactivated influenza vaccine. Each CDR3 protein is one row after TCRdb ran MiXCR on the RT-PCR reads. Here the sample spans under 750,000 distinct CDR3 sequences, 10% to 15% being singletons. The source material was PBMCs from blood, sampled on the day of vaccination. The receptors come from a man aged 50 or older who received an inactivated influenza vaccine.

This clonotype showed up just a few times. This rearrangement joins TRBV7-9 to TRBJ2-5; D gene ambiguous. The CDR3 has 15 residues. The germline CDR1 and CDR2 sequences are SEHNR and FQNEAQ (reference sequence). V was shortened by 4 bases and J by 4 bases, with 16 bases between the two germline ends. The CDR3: CASSSTELGPETQYF. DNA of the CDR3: TGTGCCAGCAGCTCGACCGAATTGGGCCCAGAGACCCAGTACTTC.

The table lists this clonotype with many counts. In DNA, the CDR3 is TGTGCCAGCAGTTCAGGGGTCGAGCAGTACTTC. Amino acid sequence: CASSSGVEQYF. V gene TRBV28 combines with J gene TRBJ2-7, with D maybe TRBD1 (6 bases). The V gene lost 4 bases and the J gene lost 6 bases, with 7 bases spanning the gap. The CDR3 totals 11 residues. Germline V gene data show CDR1 as MDHEN and CDR2 as SYDVKM.

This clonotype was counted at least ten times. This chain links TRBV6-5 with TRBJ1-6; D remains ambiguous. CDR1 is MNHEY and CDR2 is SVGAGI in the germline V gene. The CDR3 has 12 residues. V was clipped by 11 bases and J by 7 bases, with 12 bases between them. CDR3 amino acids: CAAGRVNSPLHF. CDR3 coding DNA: TGTGCCGCGGGCCGGGTGAATTCACCCCTCCACTTT.

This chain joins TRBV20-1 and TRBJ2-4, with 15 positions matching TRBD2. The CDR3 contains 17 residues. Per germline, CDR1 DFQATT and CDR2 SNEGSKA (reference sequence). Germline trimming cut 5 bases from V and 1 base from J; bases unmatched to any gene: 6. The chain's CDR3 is CSARAGTSGGAKNIQYF. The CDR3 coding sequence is TGCAGTGCTCGCGCCGGGACTAGCGGGGGGGCCAAAAACATTCAGTACTTC.

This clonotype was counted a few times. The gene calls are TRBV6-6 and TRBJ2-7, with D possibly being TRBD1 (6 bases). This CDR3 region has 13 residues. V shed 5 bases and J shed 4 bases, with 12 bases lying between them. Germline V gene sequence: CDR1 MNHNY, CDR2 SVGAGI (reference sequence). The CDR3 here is CASSLQGLYEQYF. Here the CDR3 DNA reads TGTGCCAGCAGTCTACAGGGCCTATACGAGCAGTACTTC.

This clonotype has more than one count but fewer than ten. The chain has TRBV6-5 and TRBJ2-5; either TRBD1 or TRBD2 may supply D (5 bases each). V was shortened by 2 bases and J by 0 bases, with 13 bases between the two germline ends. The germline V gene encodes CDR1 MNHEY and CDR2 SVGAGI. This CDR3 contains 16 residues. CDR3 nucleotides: TGTGCCAGCAGTTACCCCCGGGACGGGGACCAAGAGACCCAGTACTTC. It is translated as CASSYPRDGDQETQYF.

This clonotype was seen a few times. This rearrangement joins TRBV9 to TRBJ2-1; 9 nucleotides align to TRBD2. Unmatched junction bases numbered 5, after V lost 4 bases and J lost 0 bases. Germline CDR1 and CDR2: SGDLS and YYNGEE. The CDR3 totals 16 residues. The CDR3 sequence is CASSPSGTFSYNEQFF. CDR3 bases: TGTGCCAGCAGCCCTAGCGGGACTTTCTCCTACAATGAGCAGTTCTTC.

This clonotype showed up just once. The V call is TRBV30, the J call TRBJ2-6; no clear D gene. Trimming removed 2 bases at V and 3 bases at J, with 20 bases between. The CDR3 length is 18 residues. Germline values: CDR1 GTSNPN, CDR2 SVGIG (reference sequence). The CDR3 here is CAWSPMYTKPIGANVLTF. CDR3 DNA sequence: TGTGCCTGGAGTCCCATGTACACAAAACCGATTGGGGCCAACGTCCTGACTTTC.

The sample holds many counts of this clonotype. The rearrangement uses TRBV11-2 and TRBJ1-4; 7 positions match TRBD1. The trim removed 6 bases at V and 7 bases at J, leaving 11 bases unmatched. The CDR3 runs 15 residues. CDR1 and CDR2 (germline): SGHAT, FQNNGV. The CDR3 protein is CASSQTGMAGEKLFF. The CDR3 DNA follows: TGTGCCAGCAGTCAGACAGGGATGGCGGGTGAAAAACTGTTTTTT.

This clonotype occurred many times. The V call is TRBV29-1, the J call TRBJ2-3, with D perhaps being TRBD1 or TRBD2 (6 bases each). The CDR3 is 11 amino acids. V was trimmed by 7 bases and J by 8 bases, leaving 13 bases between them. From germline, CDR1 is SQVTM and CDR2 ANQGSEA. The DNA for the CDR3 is TGCAGCGGCTCCGGGGGCGTTACGCAGTATTTT. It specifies CSGSGGVTQYF.

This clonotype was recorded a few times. The CDR3 DNA reads TGCGCCAGCAGCGTAACGGGACAGATTAACTATGGCTACACCTTC. Its protein product is CASSVTGQINYGYTF. The chain combines TRBV4-1 with TRBJ1-2, with TRBD1 matching over 7 bases. CDR1 and CDR2 (germline): MGHRA, YSYEKL. V lost 5 bases to trimming and J lost 1 base; unmatched junction nucleotides: 7. The CDR3 is 15 residues long.

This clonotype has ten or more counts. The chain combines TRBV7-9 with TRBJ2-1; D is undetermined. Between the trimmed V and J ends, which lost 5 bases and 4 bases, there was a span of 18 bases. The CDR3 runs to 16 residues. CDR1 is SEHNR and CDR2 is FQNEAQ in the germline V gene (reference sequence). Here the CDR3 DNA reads TGTGCCAGCAGCCTTGTCGGCACTGGTCCATACAATGAGCAGTTCTTC. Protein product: CASSLVGTGPYNEQFF.

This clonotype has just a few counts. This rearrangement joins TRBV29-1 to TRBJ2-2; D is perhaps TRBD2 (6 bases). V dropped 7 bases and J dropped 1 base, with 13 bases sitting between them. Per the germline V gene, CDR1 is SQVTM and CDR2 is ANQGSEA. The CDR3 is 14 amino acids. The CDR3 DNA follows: TGCAGCGCCGCGTGGGGGGAGAACACCGGGGAGCTGTTTTTT. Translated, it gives CSAAWGENTGELFF.

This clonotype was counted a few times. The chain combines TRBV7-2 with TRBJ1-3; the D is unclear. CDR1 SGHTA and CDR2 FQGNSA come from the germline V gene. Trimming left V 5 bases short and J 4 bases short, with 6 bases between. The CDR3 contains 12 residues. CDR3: CASSRVGNTIYF. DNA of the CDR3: TGTGCCAGCAGCCGGGTGGGAAACACCATATATTTT.

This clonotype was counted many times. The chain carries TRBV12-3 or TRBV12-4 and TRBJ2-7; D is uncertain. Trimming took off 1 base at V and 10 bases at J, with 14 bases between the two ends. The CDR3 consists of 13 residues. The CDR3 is CASSLGQDTKQYF. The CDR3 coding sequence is TGTGCCAGCAGTTTAGGGCAGGATACGAAACAGTACTTC.

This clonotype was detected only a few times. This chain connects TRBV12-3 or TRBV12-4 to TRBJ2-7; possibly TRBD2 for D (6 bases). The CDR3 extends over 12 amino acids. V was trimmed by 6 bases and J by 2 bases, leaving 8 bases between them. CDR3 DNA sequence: TGTGCCAGCAGCTGGGGGGCCTACGAGCAGTACTTC. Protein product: CASSWGAYEQYF.

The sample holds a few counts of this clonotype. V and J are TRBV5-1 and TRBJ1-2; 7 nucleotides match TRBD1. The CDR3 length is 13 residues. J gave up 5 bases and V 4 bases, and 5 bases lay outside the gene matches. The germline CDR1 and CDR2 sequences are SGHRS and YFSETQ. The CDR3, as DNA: TGCGCCAGCAGCCCTACAGGGGAGTATGGCTACACCTTC. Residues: CASSPTGEYGYTF.

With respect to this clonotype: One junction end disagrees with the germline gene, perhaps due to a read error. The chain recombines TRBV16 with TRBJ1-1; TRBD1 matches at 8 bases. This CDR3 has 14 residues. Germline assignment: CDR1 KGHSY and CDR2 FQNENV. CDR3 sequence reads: CASSPGQGYTETFF. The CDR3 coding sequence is TGTGCCAGCAGCCCCGGACAGGGATACACTGAAACTTTCTTT.

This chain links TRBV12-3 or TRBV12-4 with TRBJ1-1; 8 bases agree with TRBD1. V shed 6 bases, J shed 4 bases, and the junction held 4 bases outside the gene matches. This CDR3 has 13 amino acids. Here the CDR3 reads CASSTGGVTEAFF. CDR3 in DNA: TGTGCCAGCAGCACAGGGGGAGTCACTGAAGCTTTCTTT.

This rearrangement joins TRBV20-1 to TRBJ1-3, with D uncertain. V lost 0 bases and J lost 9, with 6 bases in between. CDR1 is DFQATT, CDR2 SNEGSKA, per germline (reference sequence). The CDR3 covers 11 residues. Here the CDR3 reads CSARDRATIYF. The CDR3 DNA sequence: TGCAGTGCTAGAGATAGAGCCACCATATATTTT.

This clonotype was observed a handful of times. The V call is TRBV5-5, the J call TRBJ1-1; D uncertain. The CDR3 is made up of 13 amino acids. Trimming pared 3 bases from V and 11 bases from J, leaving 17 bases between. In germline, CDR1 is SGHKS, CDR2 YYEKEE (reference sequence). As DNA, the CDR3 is TGTGCCAGCAGCTACAACACGGCCTATTCGGCTTTCTTT. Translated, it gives CASSYNTAYSAFF.

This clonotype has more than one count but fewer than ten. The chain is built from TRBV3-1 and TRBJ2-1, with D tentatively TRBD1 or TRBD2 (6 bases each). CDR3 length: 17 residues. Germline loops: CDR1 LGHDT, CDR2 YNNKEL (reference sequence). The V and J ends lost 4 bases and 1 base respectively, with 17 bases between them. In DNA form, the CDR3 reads TGTGCCAGCAGCCCGACACAGGGAGGCTTTTCCTACAATGAGCAGTTCTTC. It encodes CASSPTQGGFSYNEQFF.

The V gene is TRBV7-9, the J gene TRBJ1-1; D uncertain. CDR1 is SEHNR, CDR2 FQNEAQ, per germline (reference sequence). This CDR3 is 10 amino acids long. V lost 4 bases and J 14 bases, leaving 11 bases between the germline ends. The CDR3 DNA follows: TGTGCCAGCAGCTCCGACACAGTCTTCTTT. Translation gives CASSSDTVFF.

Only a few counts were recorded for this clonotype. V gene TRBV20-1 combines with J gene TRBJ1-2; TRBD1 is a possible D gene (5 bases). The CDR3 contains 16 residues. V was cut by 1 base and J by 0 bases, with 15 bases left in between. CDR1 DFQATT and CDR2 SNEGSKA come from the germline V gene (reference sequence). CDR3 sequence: CSARGFGGKANYGYTF. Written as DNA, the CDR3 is TGCAGTGCTAGAGGGTTCGGGGGGAAAGCTAACTATGGCTACACCTTC.

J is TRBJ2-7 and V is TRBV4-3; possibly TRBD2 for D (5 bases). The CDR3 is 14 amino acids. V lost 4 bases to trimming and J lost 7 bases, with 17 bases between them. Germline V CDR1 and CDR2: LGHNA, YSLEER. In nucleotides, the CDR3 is TGCGCCAGCAGCCTAGGACTCCTCTCGAGAGAGCAGTACTTC. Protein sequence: CASSLGLLSREQYF.